This TCR beta chain was sequenced during a study of cytomegalovirus exposure and HLA in healthy donors (dated by TCRdb to the late 2010s). For context, the study as a whole: According to an earlier analysis of 587 of the donors, about 190 million T cells yielded roughly 100 million unique TCR beta sequences and less than 300 Gb of sequence data. HLA typing covered class I and class II loci at four-digit resolution. A later genetic analysis took genome-wide SNP genotypes for 398 of the 666 donors and used that subset as a discovery cohort. Rather than using new phenotypic data, the later analysis identified candidate immune exposures from TCR beta sequences and from how often those sequences occurred across donors. All discovery cohort repertoires had been generated on a single sequencing platform. Using immunosequencing, the study profiled T cell repertoires from about 620 subjects and related those repertoires to cytomegalovirus serostatus. Along with the 666-subject first cohort, a separate validation cohort of about 110 different subjects was used. An early release that covered about 640 HLA-typed donors contained around 300 gigabases of sequencing data and tens of millions of unique TCR sequences. A later analysis re-examined previously published TCR beta repertoires from around 670 donors and added high-resolution HLA genotyping to investigate patterns of TCR occurrence. Alongside the repertoire data, information on donor age, sex, ethnicity and CMV serostatus was compiled. Of the 300 to 450 genotyped donors, more than 75% were placed in the genetic ancestry cluster associated with self-reported Caucasian donors. Several DR-DQ haplotypes were treated as single units for association and clustering because of strong linkage in the cohort. The number of donors typed differed by locus, with roughly 620-630 for A, B, C, DRB1 and DQB1, approximately 500 for DQA1, about 610 for DPA1, and 400 to 490 for DPB1. In an earlier analysis of several hundred of the donors, high-throughput TCR beta sequencing was used to judge whether each TCR beta V gene segment behaved as functional or pseudogenic. The study was designed to test whether signatures of past pathogen exposure could be identified by cataloging public T cell receptors. To predict cytomegalovirus infection status, the study combined high-throughput TCR immunosequencing, statistical association of individual TCRs with disease status, and machine learning. Among about 410 genotyped donors of the cohort, an average of roughly 230,000 unique TCR beta nucleotide sequences was sequenced per donor, of which 15% to 20% were non-productive. Study-level results and caveats: The only immune exposure information available for the cohort was CMV serostatus. Several of the top co-occurrence clusters appeared to be linked to parvovirus B19, influenza, CMV and Epstein-Barr virus, according to a later analysis. In both the original and validation cohorts, the classifier was reported to diagnose cytomegalovirus status with high specificity and sensitivity. While some public TCRs were present in many individuals, most TCR sequences turned up only very rarely across donors. Assigning TCR associations to individual alleles was difficult when HLA alleles, especially DR and DQ, strongly co-occurred. Roughly uniform sequencing depth across donors was assumed in presence/absence analyses, although this assumption may not hold. The study listed 150 to 200 TCR beta chains as associated with cytomegalovirus. Over 15 rarely observed V segments, including chromosome 9 orphons, were excluded from the earlier analysis of some 590 of the donors because counts were too low. In a later analysis, HLA-associated TCR beta chains were found to be more clonally expanded and to have lower generation probabilities than equally common non-associated chains. Broadly in line with IMGT annotations, most TCR beta V segments showed up in productive rearrangements about 90% or about 30% of the time in an earlier analysis of 450 to 600 of the donors. At a false discovery rate of 0.05, a later analysis linked 15,000 to 20,000 TCR beta sequences to specific HLA alleles. It was suggested by the authors that the approach could potentially be generalized to other disease states and immunological phenotypes. In a later analysis, the rate of TCR association differed among HLA loci, with DRB1 alleles having the most associated TCRs and HLA-C alleles having the fewest. A later analysis found that most CMV-associated TCR beta chains appeared HLA-restricted, with HLA associations seemingly driven largely by CMV exposure. A later genetic analysis associated a missense DCLRE1C variant with V-gene and J-gene trimming of TCR beta chains, and an independent cohort replicated the association. The sequencing pipeline was judged likely to have produced a cluster of highly shared sequence variants as a technical artifact. According to a later genetic analysis, donors in an Asian-associated ancestry cluster had fewer N-insertions in productive TCRs than the roughly 670-donor mean. Because HLA typing was unavailable for some donors at each locus, only the typed subset was used in association tests. Correlated functional status among segregating V segments might be attributable to linkage disequilibrium, but an unknown experimental factor could not be ruled out. In vitro tests confirmed that three of the cytomegalovirus-associated TCR beta chains recognize cytomegalovirus antigens. The cohort was sequenced for TCR beta chains only, and without alpha or paired-chain data the features that could be detected were limited. A further reported finding was that TCR beta sequences accurately predicted the HLA-A and HLA-B alleles for most subjects in the first cohort.

In regard to this clone: This clone's antigen is unknown.

Libraries were prepared through the immunoSEQ multiplex PCR assay. For the multiplex PCR, a mixture combining 60 forward primers for TCR Vbeta segments and 13 reverse primers for TCR Jbeta segments was used. The CDR3 region of rearranged TCR beta genes was amplified from genomic DNA with a multiplex PCR assay. On the Illumina HiSeq System, the amplified TCR beta libraries were sequenced as 87-base-pair reads. On the authors' methods: A later analysis counted about 80 million unique TCR beta chains across the 666 repertoires, and 10 million to 12 million of these chains were shared by at least two donors. A nearest-neighbor algorithm error-corrected the raw reads and collapsed the reads into unique sequences, merging closely related sequences to remove PCR and sequencing errors. CDR3 sequences were aligned to IMGT reference sequences to assign V, D and J gene segments. For a sequence to be retained, a match of at least six nucleotides to both a V gene segment and a J gene segment was required. A rearrangement was called productive if the CDR3 had no stop codons and remained in frame with V and J, and every other rearrangement was called non-productive. Following IMGT convention, CDR3 was defined as the stretch from the second conserved V-encoded cysteine up to the conserved J-encoded phenylalanine. In an earlier analysis of roughly 610 of the donors, sequences lacking an unambiguous match to a single V gene segment were excluded. In an earlier analysis of approximately 590 of the donors, a V segment was called functional when productive rearrangements were above 56.7%, and segregating when the standard deviation between donors exceeded 5%. A statistical classification framework was developed to diagnose cytomegalovirus status using the catalog of TCR beta chain sequences. V and J gene assignment, in a later analysis, came from comparing TCR nucleotide sequences with IMGT/GENE-DB human TR gene sequences. In a later analysis, CDR3 sequences and most-parsimonious VDJ recombination scenarios were assigned using the TCRdist pipeline. In a later analysis, each TCR beta chain was defined by its CDR3 amino acid sequence together with its V-gene family, and reads without a unique V-gene family were excluded. In a later analysis, fewer than 600 highly shared, low-generation-probability nucleotide sequences were removed to address suspected cross-contamination and a sequencing artifact. In a later analysis, a clonal expansion index for each public chain was calculated from normalized within-repertoire ranks of inferred template counts. Generation probabilities in a later analysis came from a VDJ recombination model fitted to out-of-frame rearrangements, and those results were checked against IGoR. In a later analysis, hypergeometric tests were used to score TCR-TCR, TCR-HLA and TCR-CMV co-occurrence, with a repertoire-size bias correction applied to TCR pairs. A later analysis estimated false discovery rates by permuting HLA or CMV assignments 20 times. In a later analysis, co-occurring TCRs were grouped with DBSCAN, and TCRdist sequence similarity was added when clustering was performed within HLA-allele-positive subsets. Co-occurrence clustering excluded repertoires with fewer than 30,000 or more than 120,000 public chains, plus five with anomalous nucleotide sharing. TCRdb holds this immuneACCESS table with in-frame rearrangements only. Some clones are missing; in checked studies, unresolved V genes explain under half, and the rest has no known cause. The V and J calls and the clone size are those of that table, but D and trimming were determined from the DNA. The sample's clone listing holds 49,000 or so clones. 26% of the sample goes to the ten largest clones.

The cohort comprised some 700 healthy bone marrow donors. At the time of sampling, all cohort members were nominally healthy, though unrecorded immune exposures were likely present. The donor was CMV seropositive and belonged to the group of more than 250 seropositive cohort members. Each donor provided a peripheral blood sample, and peripheral blood mononuclear cells were used for TCR beta sequencing. Genomic DNA extraction from the blood cell samples was performed with the Qiagen DNeasy Blood Extraction Kit. Specimen: PBMCs. This clonotype was obtained from a man in his forties or fifties in good health and CMV-seropositive.

The bases read TGTGCCTGGAGTCCGGTTAGCAATCAGCCCCAGCATTTT. This sequence encodes CAWSPVSNQPQHF. This receptor chain uses TRBV30 and TRBJ1-5, with no confident D gene call. V is pared back by 2 bases and J by 0 bases, with 5 bases lying between the germline termini. CDR1 GTSNPN and CDR2 SVGIG were looked up in the germline V gene (reference sequence). There are 13 amino acids in the CDR3, from cysteine to phenylalanine inclusive. The entry retains the CDR3 DNA only, 39 bases that are in frame from base 1.